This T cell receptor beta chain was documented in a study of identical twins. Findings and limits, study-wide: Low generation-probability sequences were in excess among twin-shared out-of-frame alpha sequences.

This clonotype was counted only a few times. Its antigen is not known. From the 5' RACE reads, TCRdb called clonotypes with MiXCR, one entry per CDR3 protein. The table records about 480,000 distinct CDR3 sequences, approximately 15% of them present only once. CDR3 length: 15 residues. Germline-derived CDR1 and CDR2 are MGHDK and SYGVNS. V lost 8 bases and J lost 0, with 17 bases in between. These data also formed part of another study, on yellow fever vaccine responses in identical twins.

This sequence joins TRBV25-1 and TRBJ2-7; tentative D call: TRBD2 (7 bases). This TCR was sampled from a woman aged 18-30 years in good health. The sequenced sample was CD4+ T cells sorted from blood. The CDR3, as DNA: TGTGCCAGCCAAGATTGGGGGGGCGCCTCCTACGAGCAGTACTTC. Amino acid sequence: CASQDWGGASYEQYF.